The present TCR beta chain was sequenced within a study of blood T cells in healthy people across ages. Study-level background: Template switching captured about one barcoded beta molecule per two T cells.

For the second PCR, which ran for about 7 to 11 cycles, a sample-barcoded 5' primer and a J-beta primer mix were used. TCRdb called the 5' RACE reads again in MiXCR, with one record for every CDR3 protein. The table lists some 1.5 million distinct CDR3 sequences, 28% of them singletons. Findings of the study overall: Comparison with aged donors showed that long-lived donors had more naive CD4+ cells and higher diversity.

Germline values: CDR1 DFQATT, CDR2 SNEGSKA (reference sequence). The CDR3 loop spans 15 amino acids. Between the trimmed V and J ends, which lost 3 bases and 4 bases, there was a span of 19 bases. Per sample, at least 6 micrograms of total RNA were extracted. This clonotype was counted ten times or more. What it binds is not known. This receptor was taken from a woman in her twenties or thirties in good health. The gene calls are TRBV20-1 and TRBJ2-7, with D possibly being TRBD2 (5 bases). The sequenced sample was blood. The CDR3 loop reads CSASPLRYPGYEQYF. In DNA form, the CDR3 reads TGCAGTGCTAGTCCGCTCAGATATCCGGGGTACGAGCAGTACTTC.